The 7 T cell receptor beta chains below all came from one sample that was sequenced in a study of blood T cell repertoires in COVID-19. The assay was immunoSEQ multiplex PCR, and TCRdb's table has in-frame clones only and misses some. The sample records approximately 230,000 clones, around 85% being singletons. What was sequenced was peripheral blood. Receptor source: a woman aged 40 to 50 with active or convalescent COVID-19.

DNA of the CDR3: TGTGCCAGCAGAGGCATGGGACAGTCGAACACCGGGGAGCTGTTTTTT. Translating gives CASRGMGQSNTGELFF. The J gene is TRBJ2-2, the V gene TRBV3-1 (or the pseudogene TRBV3-2), with 7 bases lining up with TRBD1. This CDR3 has 16 residues. Germline CDR1 reads LGHDT; CDR2 reads YNNKEL (reference sequence). J lost 0 bases, V lost 6 bases, and 7 bases had no gene match.

V and J are TRBV2 and TRBJ2-3; 14 bases match TRBD2. The CDR3 extends over 16 amino acids. With V trimmed by 5 bases and J by 3 bases, 4 bases remained unmatched. CDR1 is SNHLY and CDR2 is FYNNEI in the germline V gene. In DNA form, the CDR3 reads TGTGCCAGCAGTCCCCGGACTAGCGGGGGGACAGATACGCAGTATTTT. This encodes CASSPRTSGGTDTQYF. Full variable domain (rest looked up from reference TRBV2 and TRBJ2-3): EPEVTQTPSHQVTQMGQEVILRCVPISNHLYFYWYRQILGQKVEFLVSFYNNEISEKSEIFDDQFSVERPDGSNFTLKIRSTKLEDSAMYFCASSPRTSGGTDTQYFGPGTRLTVL.

The chain has TRBV27 and TRBJ2-1, with D possibly being TRBD2 (5 bases). Per the germline V gene, CDR1 is MNHEY and CDR2 is SMNVEV (reference sequence). Trimming took off 10 bases at V and 9 bases at J, with 13 bases between the two ends. This CDR3 has 11 amino acids. CDR3 in DNA: TGTGCCATCAAGGACTTCAGTGAGCAGTTCTTC. Protein: CAIKDFSEQFF.

The gene calls are TRBV5-1 and TRBJ2-6, with D uncertain. V was pared by 1 base and J by 0 bases, with 5 bases between. The CDR3 is 15 amino acids. Per the germline V gene, CDR1 is SGHRS and CDR2 is YFSETQ. CDR3 coding DNA: TGCGCCAGCAGCTTGTTAGACTCTGGGGCCAACGTCCTGACTTTC. It encodes CASSLLDSGANVLTF. Complete variable domain (other parts from reference TRBV5-1 and TRBJ2-6): KAGVTQTPRYLIKTRGQQVTLSCSPISGHRSVSWYQQTPGQGLQFLFEYFSETQRNKGNFPGRFSGRQFSNSRSEMNVSTLELGDSALYLCASSLLDSGANVLTFGAGSRLTVL.

The chain joins TRBV6-5 to TRBJ1-2, with D uncertain. Trimming pared 4 bases from V and 3 bases from J, leaving 9 bases between. In germline, CDR1 is MNHEY, CDR2 SVGAGI. This CDR3 is built from 13 residues. This CDR3 is CASSSLQYYGYTF. For the CDR3, the DNA is TGTGCCAGCAGTTCGTTACAGTACTATGGCTACACCTTC.

DNA of the CDR3: TGTGCCAGCACTATGGGGGGGAGGCCACCCCTCCACTTT. This gives the protein CASTMGGRPPLHF. V gene TRBV5-4 combines with J gene TRBJ1-6, with a weak D call TRBD1 (5 bases). CDR3 length equals 13 residues. Trimming pared 6 bases from V and 11 bases from J, leaving 15 bases between. Germline values: CDR1 SGHNT, CDR2 YYREEE (reference sequence).

V gene TRBV19 combines with J gene TRBJ1-6; 10 positions agree with TRBD1. The V gene end was trimmed by 6 bases and the J gene end by 9 bases; junction bases not matched to a gene: 8. The germline V gene encodes CDR1 LNHDA and CDR2 SQIVND (reference sequence). This CDR3 contains 15 residues. This CDR3 reads CASRPTGGEGSPLHF. The DNA of the CDR3 is TGTGCCAGTAGGCCGACAGGGGGCGAAGGTTCACCCCTCCACTTT.